The rows below give T cell receptor beta chains drawn from one sample of a study of beta chain features in type 1 diabetes. This table comes from immunoSEQ multiplex PCR, and its TCRdb copy is limited to in-frame clones, with some not included. Of about 190,000 clones listed, 6% to 9% are singletons. The sample taken for sequencing was central memory CD4+ T cells from blood. These receptors all stem from a man younger than 30 with type 1 diabetes. Each CDR3 is given with its conserved first and last residue. A D gene is named only where the DNA matches it firmly. The size of a clone is reported for some rows only, either as once, few or many, or as a class for expanded clones.

V	J	D	size	CDR3	DNA
TRBV28	TRBJ1-1	NA	NA	CASSSAGSPNTEAFF	TGTGCCAGCAGTTCGGCGGGGTCGCCGAACACTGAAGCTTTCTTT
TRBV7-6	TRBJ2-6	NA	NA	CASSPSWGRGANVLTF	TGTGCCAGCAGTCCTTCTTGGGGGAGGGGGGCCAACGTCCTGACTTTC
TRBV11-2	TRBJ1-1	NA	few	CASSLTDTEAFF	TGTGCCAGCAGCTTAACTGACACTGAAGCTTTCTTT
TRBV19	TRBJ1-2	NA	NA	CASSSGILYGYTF	TGTGCCAGTAGTTCCGGGATCCTCTATGGCTACACCTTC
TRBV5-6	TRBJ2-7	NA	NA	CASSSTGPPYF	TGTGCCAGCAGCTCCACAGGGCCTCCGTACTTC
TRBV11-3	TRBJ2-7	TRBD1	few	CASSSTGGDEQYF	TGTGCCAGCAGCTCGACAGGGGGGGACGAGCAGTACTTC
TRBV5-4	TRBJ2-7	TRBD2	few	CASSRTSGTYEQYF	TGTGCCAGCAGCAGGACTAGCGGGACCTACGAGCAGTACTTC
TRBV5-1	TRBJ2-2	TRBD2	few	CASSFGLAGVTGELFF	TGCGCCAGCAGCTTTGGACTAGCGGGAGTAACCGGGGAGCTGTTTTTT
TRBV5-1	TRBJ2-3	TRBD2	NA	CASSSGLAGVTDTQYF	TGCGCCAGCAGCTCGGGACTAGCGGGAGTCACAGATACGCAGTATTTT
TRBV6-5	TRBJ1-5	NA	few	CASSWGAEQPQHF	TGTGCCAGCAGTTGGGGCGCTGAGCAGCCCCAGCATTTT
TRBV28	TRBJ2-3	NA	NA	CASSLFGGDTQYF	TGTGCCAGCAGTTTATTCGGCGGGGATACGCAGTATTTT
TRBV6-5	TRBJ2-5	TRBD1	NA	CASSYDRGAETQYF	TGTGCCAGCAGTTACGACAGGGGGGCAGAGACCCAGTACTTC
TRBV19	TRBJ2-2	NA	NA	CASSIMASGGGELFF	TGTGCCAGTAGTATCATGGCCTCTGGAGGCGGGGAGCTGTTTTTT
TRBV11-2	TRBJ2-1	TRBD2	few	CASSGTSGYNEQFF	TGTGCCAGCTCTGGTACTAGCGGTTACAATGAGCAGTTCTTC
TRBV6-5	TRBJ2-1	NA	few	CASSYSSSPGLSEQFF	TGTGCCAGCAGTTACTCCTCCTCTCCAGGACTATCTGAGCAGTTCTTC
TRBV27	TRBJ2-5	NA	few	CASSFHGQGGTQYF	TGTGCCAGCAGTTTTCACGGCCAGGGCGGTACCCAGTACTTC
TRBV27	TRBJ2-2	NA	few	CASSLGAANTGELFF	TGTGCCAGCAGTTTAGGAGCGGCGAACACCGGGGAGCTGTTTTTT
TRBV19	TRBJ2-5	NA	NA	CAVQGRGETQYF	TGTGCAGTACAGGGCCGCGGAGAGACCCAGTACTTC
TRBV7-9	TRBJ2-5	TRBD1	NA	CASSTGGRETQYF	TGTGCCAGCAGCACAGGGGGGCGAGAGACCCAGTACTTC
TRBV5-1	TRBJ1-1	TRBD1	NA	CASSPDRGGFSNTEAFF	TGCGCCAGCAGCCCTGACAGGGGAGGTTTTTCTAACACTGAAGCTTTCTTT
TRBV7-2	TRBJ2-7	NA	NA	CASSLGASGQYF	TGTGCCAGCAGCTTGGGGGCCTCGGGGCAGTACTTC
TRBV7-2	TRBJ2-7	NA	NA	CASSSRTQTYEQYF	TGTGCCAGCAGCTCACGGACACAAACCTACGAGCAGTACTTC
TRBV5-1	TRBJ2-1	TRBD1	few	CASYSGTGNGNEQFF	TGCGCCAGTTATTCGGGGACAGGGAACGGAAATGAGCAGTTCTTC
TRBV7-2	TRBJ2-5	TRBD2	many	CASSRNSGTSRGETQYF	TGTGCCAGCAGCCGGAATTCCGGGACTAGCAGGGGAGAGACCCAGTACTTC
TRBV5-1	TRBJ2-1	NA	NA	CASSFREIEYNEQFF	TGCGCCAGCAGCTTCAGGGAAATAGAGTACAATGAGCAGTTCTTC
TRBV18	TRBJ1-2	TRBD1	NA	CASSPDRADYGYTF	TGTGCCAGCTCACCGGACAGGGCGGACTATGGCTACACCTTC
TRBV6-5	TRBJ2-3	NA	few	CASSLGLGTDTQYF	TGTGCCAGCAGTTTGGGGCTAGGAACAGATACGCAGTATTTT
TRBV15	TRBJ1-4	TRBD1	many	CATSRLLSRGDEKLFF	TGTGCCACCAGCAGGCTCTTATCCAGGGGGGATGAAAAACTGTTTTTT
TRBV2	TRBJ1-1	TRBD1	many	CASNGQENTEAFF	TGTGCCAGCAATGGACAGGAGAACACTGAAGCTTTCTTT
TRBV18	TRBJ2-7	NA	NA	CASSPSSGGNEQYF	TGTGCCAGCTCCCCTTCGTCGGGCGGGAACGAGCAGTACTTC
TRBV21-1	TRBJ2-3	NA	medium-sized	CASSGQEFPDTQYF	TGTGCCAGCAGCGGACAGGAATTCCCAGATACGCAGTATTTT
TRBV14	TRBJ2-3	NA	few	CASSPPARGALDAQYF	TGTGCCAGCAGCCCCCCAGCCCGGGGGGCCCTTGATGCGCAGTATTTT
TRBV30	TRBJ1-1	TRBD1	NA	CAWMPGGWSTEAFF	TGTGCCTGGATGCCAGGGGGCTGGAGTACTGAAGCTTTCTTT